Presented here are 19 T cell receptor beta chains from one specimen sequenced in a study of CXCR3 chemokines and chemotherapy response in bladder cancer. MiXCR, applied by TCRdb to the PCR reads, yields one record per CDR3 protein. The table lists over 10,000 distinct CDR3 sequences, approximately 13% of them singletons. The sample was acquired from a patient whose treatment included neoadjuvant chemotherapy. The receptors derive from a human donor with bladder cancer that did not respond to neoadjuvant chemotherapy.

The gene calls are TRBV7-9 and TRBJ2-7; D remains unclear. CDR3 length equals 13 residues. V shed 1 base and J shed 0 bases, with 4 bases lying between them. Germline values: CDR1 SEHNR, CDR2 FQNEAQ (reference sequence). The CDR3: CASSLDSSYEQYF. The CDR3 DNA is TGTGCCAGCAGCTTAGACAGCTCCTACGAGCAGTACTTC.

There are many counts of this clonotype. V usage is TRBV6-6 and J usage is TRBJ1-2; a possible D gene is TRBD1 (5 bases). Germline lookup yields CDR1 MNHNY and CDR2 SVGAGI (reference sequence). The CDR3 extends over 14 amino acids. The V and J ends lost 2 bases and 1 base respectively, with 8 bases between them. CDR3 DNA sequence: TGTGCCAGCAGTTACAGGGGCCTTAACTATGGCTACACCTTC. As protein: CASSYRGLNYGYTF.

This clonotype turned up a few times. The chain carries TRBV9 and TRBJ1-4, with D tentatively TRBD1 (5 bases). CDR1 and CDR2 (germline): SGDLS, YYNGEE. The V end was cut by 0 bases, the J end by 0 bases, with 9 bases between. CDR3 size: 16 residues. For the CDR3, the DNA is TGTGCCAGCAGCGTAGGACAGCTAGCAACTAATGAAAAACTGTTTTTT. It is translated as CASSVGQLATNEKLFF. The full variable domain, rest sourced from reference TRBV9 and TRBJ1-4, is DSGVTQTPKHLITATGQRVTLRCSPRSGDLSVYWYQQSLDQGLQFLIQYYNGEERAKGNILERFSAQQFPDLHSELNLSSLELGDSALYFCASSVGQLATNEKLFFGSGTQLSVL.

This clonotype was detected many times. The chain couples TRBV19 to TRBJ2-2; no clear D. Germline CDR1 is LNHDA and CDR2 is SQIVND (reference sequence). With 1 base removed from V and 5 bases from J, the gap between germline ends came to 5 bases. The CDR3 is 13 amino acids. CDR3 residues: CASSIVPTGELFF. CDR3 nucleotide sequence: TGTGCCAGTAGTATAGTCCCAACCGGGGAGCTGTTTTTT.

By share of the sample, this clonotype is medium-sized (0.01 to 0.1%). The V call is TRBV27, the J call TRBJ2-1; 13 bases map to TRBD2. CDR3 size: 15 residues. Trimming removed 6 bases from V and 10 bases from J; junction bases left unmatched: 9. CDR1 MNHEY and CDR2 SMNVEV come from the germline V gene (reference sequence). The CDR3 DNA reads as TGTGCCAGCAGCAGGACTAGCGGGAGCCCGGGAGAGCAGTTCTTC. Its protein is CASSRTSGSPGEQFF.

In its sample, this clonotype was seen many times. The V and J genes are TRBV5-4 and TRBJ1-6; D not resolved. This CDR3 has 15 residues. Trimming removed 4 bases from V and 0 bases from J, with 8 bases in between. Germline V gene lookup returns CDR1 SGHNT and CDR2 YYREEE (reference sequence). The CDR3 region is CASSPPGSYNSPLHF. As DNA, the CDR3 is TGTGCCAGCAGCCCCCCGGGCTCCTATAATTCACCCCTCCACTTT.

There are many counts of this clonotype. The chain is built from TRBV30 and TRBJ2-5; D is ambiguous. V lost 4 bases to trimming and J lost 2 bases, with 8 bases between them. The CDR3 consists of 12 residues. Germline CDR1 is GTSNPN and CDR2 is SVGIG (reference sequence). The CDR3 DNA sequence: TGTGCCTGGACGGTGTCGCAAGAGACCCAGTACTTC. It specifies CAWTVSQETQYF.

This clonotype came up many times. CDR3 region: CASSPETGSEQYF. CDR3 nucleotides: TGTGCCAGCTCACCAGAGACAGGTTCCGAGCAGTACTTC. The chain employs TRBV18 and TRBJ2-7, with D maybe TRBD1 (6 bases). The V and J ends lost 2 bases and 6 bases respectively, with 11 bases between them. Germline V CDR1 and CDR2: KGHSH, LQKENI. The CDR3 totals 13 residues.

In its sample, this clonotype was seen a few times. This chain uses TRBV6-5 with TRBJ1-1, with 7 bases aligning to TRBD1. The CDR3 spans 14 residues. Germline-derived CDR1 and CDR2 are MNHEY and SVGAGI. V lost 2 bases, J lost 5 bases, and 5 bases stayed unmatched. The CDR3 here is CASSYRGRSTEAFF. The CDR3 nucleotides read TGTGCCAGCAGTTACAGGGGGCGCAGTACTGAAGCTTTCTTT.

This clonotype was seen ten or more times. The V call is TRBV7-3, the J call TRBJ2-6; 7 bases fit TRBD1. From germline, CDR1 is SGHTA and CDR2 FQGTGA. V was pared by 5 bases and J by 2 bases, with 6 bases of the junction left unmatched. The CDR3 runs to 16 residues. This chain's CDR3 is CASSQGRGTGANVLTF. DNA for the CDR3: TGTGCCAGCAGCCAGGGCAGGGGGACTGGGGCCAACGTCCTGACTTTC. The whole variable domain, remainder taken from reference TRBV7-3 and TRBJ2-6, is GAGVSQTPSNKVTEKGKYVELRCDPISGHTALYWYRQSLGQGPEFLIYFQGTGAADDSGLPNDRFFAVRPEGSVSTLKIQRTERGDSAVYLCASSQGRGTGANVLTFGAGSRLTVL.

This clonotype was observed a handful of times. V usage is TRBV6-1 and J usage is TRBJ2-5; no clear D gene. Germline V gene sequence: CDR1 MNHNS, CDR2 SASEGT. Trimming stripped 7 bases from V and 3 bases from J, with 12 bases between. The CDR3 contains 13 residues. CDR3: CASMKGREETQYF. The CDR3 DNA sequence: TGTGCCAGCATGAAGGGCCGGGAAGAGACCCAGTACTTC.

There are a few counts of this clonotype. The CDR3 sequence is CSALEAGSGNTEAFF. In DNA, the CDR3 is TGCAGTGCACTAGAGGCAGGGTCTGGGAACACTGAAGCTTTCTTT. This chain connects TRBV20-1 to TRBJ1-1, with D tentatively TRBD1 (5 bases). CDR1 is DFQATT, CDR2 SNEGSKA, per germline (reference sequence). V lost 6 bases and J 1 base, leaving 18 bases between the germline ends. This CDR3 is built from 15 residues.

This clonotype was detected many times. The chain uses TRBV10-3 and TRBJ1-1; 8 bases line up with TRBD1. Germline loops: CDR1 ENHRY, CDR2 SYGVKD. The CDR3 extends over 13 amino acids. After removal of 2 bases from V and 7 bases from J, the junction contained 3 bases not matched to a gene. Here the CDR3 DNA reads TGTGCCATCAGTGAGGGACAGGGATATGAAGCTTTCTTT. Its translation: CAISEGQGYEAFF.

This clonotype was seen at least ten times. The V and J genes are TRBV7-2 and TRBJ2-1; 7 nucleotides align to TRBD2. This CDR3 contains 16 residues. V lost 1 base and J lost 9; bases outside the gene matches: 12. Germline V lookup: CDR1 SGHTA, CDR2 FQGNSA. CDR3 DNA sequence: TGTGCCAGCAGCTTAGGGGGGGGTTCGGGAATGCGTGAGCAGTTCTTC. Translating gives CASSLGGGSGMREQFF. The full variable domain, its missing parts supplied by reference TRBV7-2 and TRBJ2-1, is GAGVSQSPSNKVTEKGKDVELRCDPISGHTALYWYRQSLGQGLEFLIYFQGNSAPDKSGLPSDRFSAERTGGSVSTLTIQRTQQEDSAVYLCASSLGGGSGMREQFFGPGTRLTVL.

The chain has TRBV28 and TRBJ2-1; 8 positions agree with TRBD1. The J call may be wrong; the DNA end is better matched by TRBJ2-7. This CDR3 region has 11 residues. The V gene's germline CDR1 is MDHEN and CDR2 SYDVKM. For the CDR3, the DNA is TGTGCCAGCAGGCCAGGGGGCCAGCAGTACTTC. Residues: CASRPGGQQYF.

This clonotype is labeled medium-sized. The V call is TRBV7-9, the J call TRBJ2-1; D unclear. This CDR3 is built from 11 residues. Germline assignment: CDR1 SEHNR and CDR2 FQNEAQ (reference sequence). Trimming took off 1 base at V and 16 bases at J, with 11 bases between the two ends. DNA for the CDR3: TGTGCCAGCAGCTTAGAGTCCGTGATTTTCTTC. Encoded protein: CASSLESVIFF.

This clonotype was recorded many times. The genes are TRBV24-1 and TRBJ2-3; D is tentatively TRBD1 or TRBD2 (5 bases each). The V gene's germline CDR1 is KGHDR and CDR2 SFDVKD. The CDR3 spans 16 residues. The V end was cut by 5 bases, the J end by 5 bases, with 19 bases between. CDR3 sequence: CATSAPQEGLRDTQYF. The CDR3 DNA reads TGTGCCACCAGTGCTCCCCAAGAGGGGTTGAGAGATACGCAGTATTTT.

The gene calls are TRBV6-5 and TRBJ1-1, with TRBD1 as a possible D gene (5 bases). The CDR3 is 13 amino acids. V dropped 1 base and J dropped 6 bases, with 9 bases sitting between them. The germline gives CDR1 MNHEY, CDR2 SVGAGI. The CDR3 DNA reads as TGTGCCAGCAGTTACTGGGGGGGATCTGAAGCTTTCTTT. This gives the protein CASSYWGGSEAFF.

This clonotype occurred many times. The chain combines TRBV6-1 with TRBJ1-1; D may be TRBD1 (5 bases). V lost 6 bases to trimming and J lost 7 bases, with 15 bases between them. Germline V gene sequence: CDR1 MNHNS, CDR2 SASEGT. This CDR3 spans 13 amino acids. CDR3 in DNA: TGTGCCAGCAGCGCAAAGGCCGGGGGTGAAGCTTTCTTT. Its translation is CASSAKAGGEAFF.